This T cell receptor (beta chain) stems from a study of patients and donors after allogeneic stem cell transplantation. With 4 bases clipped from V and 9 bases from J, the junction kept 19 bases outside the gene matches. CDR3 size: 19 residues. CDR1 is SGHTA and CDR2 is FQGTGA in the germline V gene. A single record per CDR3 protein comes from TCRdb applying MiXCR to the RT-PCR reads. The sample lists about 400,000 distinct CDR3 sequences; 16% were seen once. This clonotype was found a few times. The V gene is TRBV7-3, the J gene TRBJ1-5; 12 positions agree with TRBD1. The receptor comes from a human donor who was either an allogeneic HSCT recipient or a stem cell or donor lymphocyte infusion donor (not recorded which). It is not recorded whose cells these are; they may come from a transplant donor. Input material: blood, either unsorted or a sorted T cell fraction (not recorded which). The CDR3: CASSSYRDRGRLSRWPQHF. In nucleotides, the CDR3 is TGTGCCAGCAGCTCCTACCGGGACAGGGGGCGCCTCTCAAGGTGGCCCCAGCATTTT.